One and the same sample provided the 5 T cell receptor beta chains below, sequenced in a study of spatial heterogeneity in lung cancer (dated by TCRdb to the late 2010s). The sample's time point label, in plain terms: sample taken at primary tumor resection. For TCR sequencing, whole RNA was extracted from tumor and nontumor lung tissue, or from cryopreserved PBMC samples, and no cell sorting was done. Library preparation used 5' RACE. The instrument given in TCRdb is NextSeq 500. TCRdb ran its own pipeline on the public reads, namely fastp trimming at Q25 and MiXCR clone calling, and kept in-frame beta chains. One record per CDR3 amino acid sequence lists the most common genes and DNA. This sample lists about 6,900 distinct CDR3 sequences; more than 5.5% were detected once. Around 9% of the sample is in the top ten clones. The material was normal lung tissue next to the tumor, obtained at surgery. The receptors were gathered from a female donor with early-stage non-small cell lung cancer.

In its sample, this clonotype ranks as medium-sized. A library prepared for alpha chains yielded this beta chain as an off-target read; its size is of little meaning. The chain employs TRBV4-1 and TRBJ2-7; D is uncertain. Trimming shortened V by 0 bases and J by 2 bases, and 14 bases separated the two germline ends. The CDR3 spans 16 residues. Per germline, CDR1 MGHRA and CDR2 YSYEKL. CDR3 sequence reads: CASSQDFSQRPYEQYF. The CDR3 DNA reads as TGCGCCAGCAGCCAAGATTTTTCCCAGCGCCCCTACGAGCAGTACTTC.

This clonotype is medium-sized in the sample. Little can be read into the size of this beta chain, an off-target read in a library designed for alpha chains. The chain has TRBV29-1 and TRBJ2-1, with 10 bases lining up with TRBD2. From germline, CDR1 is SQVTM and CDR2 ANQGSEA. The ends lost 5 bases at V and 0 bases at J; junction bases unmatched: 16. The CDR3 is 19 residues long. CDR3 coding DNA: TGCAGCGTTATAGGACTAGCGGACATTCACCCGAGCTCCTACAATGAGCAGTTCTTC. Translated, it gives CSVIGLADIHPSSYNEQFF.

This clonotype was seen at least ten times. The library was built for alpha chains, so this beta chain is an off-target read and its size means little. This chain connects TRBV6-5 to TRBJ2-2; unclear D gene. The CDR3 has 12 residues. Germline lookup yields CDR1 MNHEY and CDR2 SVGAGI. Trimming stripped 5 bases from V and 1 base from J, with 2 bases between. As DNA, the CDR3 is TGTGCCAGCAGTGGGAACACCGGGGAGCTGTTTTTT. Its translation: CASSGNTGELFF.

In this sample, this clonotype turned up many times. This beta chain came through as a stray read in a library set up for alpha chains, and its size says little. This chain uses TRBV29-1 with TRBJ2-2; D unclear. Trimming shortened V by 2 bases and J by 3 bases, and 13 bases separated the two germline ends. The CDR3 covers 15 residues. Per germline, CDR1 SQVTM and CDR2 ANQGSEA. The CDR3 DNA reads TGCAGCGTTGAAAAGGGCCCCGGATACACCGGGGAGCTGTTTTTT. This encodes CSVEKGPGYTGELFF.

This clonotype turned up a few times. The library was designed around alpha chains, so this beta chain is a stray read whose abundance carries little weight. V is TRBV12-3 or TRBV12-4 and J is TRBJ1-4, with D uncertain. The V end lost 3 bases, the J end lost 5 bases, and 13 bases lay between the germline ends. The CDR3 length is 15 residues. The CDR3 region is CASSFARSQNEKLFF. DNA for the CDR3: TGTGCCAGCAGTTTCGCGAGAAGCCAGAATGAAAAACTGTTTTTT.